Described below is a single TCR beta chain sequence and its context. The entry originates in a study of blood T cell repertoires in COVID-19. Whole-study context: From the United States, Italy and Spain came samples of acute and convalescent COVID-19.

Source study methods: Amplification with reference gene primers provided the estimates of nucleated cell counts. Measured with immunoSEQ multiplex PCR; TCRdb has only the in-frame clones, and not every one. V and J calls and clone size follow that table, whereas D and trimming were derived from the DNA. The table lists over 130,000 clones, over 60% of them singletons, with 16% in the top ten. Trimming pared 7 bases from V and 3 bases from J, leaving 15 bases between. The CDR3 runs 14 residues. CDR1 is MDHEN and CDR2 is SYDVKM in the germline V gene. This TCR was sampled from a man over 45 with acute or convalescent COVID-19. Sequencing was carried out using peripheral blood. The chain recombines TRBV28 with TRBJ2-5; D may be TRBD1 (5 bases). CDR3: CASTSGPGKETQYF. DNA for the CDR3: TGTGCCAGCACAAGTGGGCCAGGGAAAGAGACCCAGTACTTC.